The text below deals with one TCR beta chain. As handled by the study authors: From reference gene primer amplification, estimates of nucleated cell counts were derived. Generated by immunoSEQ multiplex PCR, the TCRdb table keeps only in-frame clones and is missing some. V and J calls and clone size are as listed in that table; D and trimming were resolved from the DNA. Among some 420,000 clones listed, 85% to 90% were seen once. Which cohort a participant joined came from the clinical history participants gave. The recovered donors of Cohort 3 showed two negative PCRs, clearance, or symptom resolution. This specimen belongs to a study of blood T cell repertoires in COVID-19. Study-wide background: COVID-19 samples from acute and convalescent phases originated in the United States, Italy and Spain.

The CDR3 loop spans 13 amino acids. Germline V lookup: CDR1 ENHRY, CDR2 SYGVKD. Germline trimming cut 8 bases from V and 6 bases from J; bases unmatched to any gene: 5. The receptor was derived from a man under 40 who had recovered from COVID-19. Sample: PBMCs or T cells enriched from blood (not recorded which). V is TRBV10-3 and J is TRBJ2-1, with TRBD2 matching over 9 bases. The CDR3 sequence is CAIGTSRTNEQFF. CDR3 bases: TGTGCCATCGGGACTAGCAGAACCAATGAGCAGTTCTTC.